Given below is one T cell receptor (beta chain) in context. These data originate in a study of a mutant IDH1 vaccine in newly diagnosed glioma. With 2 bases clipped from V and 2 bases from J, the junction kept 9 bases outside the gene matches. CDR1 is GTSNPN and CDR2 is SVGIG in the germline V gene (reference sequence). The CDR3 contains 15 residues. Indicated time point: baseline, week 1 (first vaccination visit). Treatment given: pre-vaccination baseline after standard-of-care therapy. Generated by immunoSEQ multiplex PCR, the TCRdb table keeps only in-frame clones and is missing some. The table shows 40,000 or so clones, with more than 90% occurring only once.

Material: PBMCs, obtained from a glioma patient treated with radiotherapy, temozolomide or both. The receptor's source is a man younger than 35 with glioma. The chain is built from TRBV30 and TRBJ2-7; 7 nucleotides line up with TRBD1. As DNA, the CDR3 is TGTGCCTGGAGTTGGACAGGCTTCGTGACCTACGAGCAGTACTTC. The encoded protein is CAWSWTGFVTYEQYF.